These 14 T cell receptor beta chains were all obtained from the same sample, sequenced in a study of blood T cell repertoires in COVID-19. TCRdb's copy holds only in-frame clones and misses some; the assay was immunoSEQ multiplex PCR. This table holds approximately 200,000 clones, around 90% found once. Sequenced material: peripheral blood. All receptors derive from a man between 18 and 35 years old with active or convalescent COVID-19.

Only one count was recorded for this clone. The CDR3 protein is CAWCHRVNTEAFF. The CDR3 coding sequence is TGTGCCTGGTGCCACAGGGTAAACACTGAAGCTTTCTTT. The chain recombines TRBV30 with TRBJ1-1; possible D gene TRBD1, 6 bases. Trimming removed 5 bases from V and 2 bases from J, with 12 bases in between. The CDR3 has 13 residues. Germline-derived CDR1 and CDR2 are GTSNPN and SVGIG (reference sequence). The entire variable domain, with the rest obtained from reference TRBV30 and TRBJ1-1, is as follows: SQTIHQWPATLVQPVGSPLSLECTVEGTSNPNLYWYRQAAGRGLQLLFYSVGIGQISSEVPQNLSASRPQDRQFILSSKKLLLSDSGFYLCAWCHRVNTEAFFGQGTRLTVV.

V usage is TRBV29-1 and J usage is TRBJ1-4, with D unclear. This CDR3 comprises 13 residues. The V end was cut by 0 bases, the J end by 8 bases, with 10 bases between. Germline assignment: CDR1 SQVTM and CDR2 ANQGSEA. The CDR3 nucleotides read TGCAGCGTTGAAGAAGGCGGCAGCGAAAAACTGTTTTTT. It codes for CSVEEGGSEKLFF.

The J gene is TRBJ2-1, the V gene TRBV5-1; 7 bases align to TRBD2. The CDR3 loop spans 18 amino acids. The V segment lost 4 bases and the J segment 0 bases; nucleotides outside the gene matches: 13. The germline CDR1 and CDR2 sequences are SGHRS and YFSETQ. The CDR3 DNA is TGCGCCAGCAGCCCGAGCCCCGGGCGGGGGAGCTCCTACAATGAGCAGTTCTTC. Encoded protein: CASSPSPGRGSSYNEQFF.

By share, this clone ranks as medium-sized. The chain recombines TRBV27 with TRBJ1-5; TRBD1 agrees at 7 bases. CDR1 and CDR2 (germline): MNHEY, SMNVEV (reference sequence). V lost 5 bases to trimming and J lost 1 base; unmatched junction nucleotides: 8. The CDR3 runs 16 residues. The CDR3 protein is CASSPNAGGSNQPQHF. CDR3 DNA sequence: TGTGCCAGCAGTCCGAATGCAGGGGGGAGCAATCAGCCCCAGCATTTT.

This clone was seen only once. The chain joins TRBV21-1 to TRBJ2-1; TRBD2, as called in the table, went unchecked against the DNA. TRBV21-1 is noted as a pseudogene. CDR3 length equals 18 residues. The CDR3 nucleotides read TGTGCCAGCAGCTGGCGGAGGCAAAAGGGGGAAGCGGGGCCTTGTCAGTTCTTC. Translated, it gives CASSWRRQKGEAGPCQFF.

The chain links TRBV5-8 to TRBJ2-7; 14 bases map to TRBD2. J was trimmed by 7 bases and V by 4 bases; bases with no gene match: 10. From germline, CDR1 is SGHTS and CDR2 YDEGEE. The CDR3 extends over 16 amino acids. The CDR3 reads CASSTEGTSGSGEQYF. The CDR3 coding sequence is TGTGCCAGCAGCACCGAAGGGACTAGCGGGAGCGGAGAGCAGTACTTC. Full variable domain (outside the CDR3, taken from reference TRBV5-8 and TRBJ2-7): EAGVTQSPTHLIKTRGQQATLRCSPISGHTSVYWYQQALGLGLQFLLWYDEGEERNRGNFPPRFSGRQFPNYSSELNVNALELEDSALYLCASSTEGTSGSGEQYFGPGTRLTVT.

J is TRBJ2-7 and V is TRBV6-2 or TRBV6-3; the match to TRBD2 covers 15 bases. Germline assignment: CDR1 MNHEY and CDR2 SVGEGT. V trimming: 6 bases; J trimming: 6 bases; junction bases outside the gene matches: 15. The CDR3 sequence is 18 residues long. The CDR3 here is CASSPPGLAGGREPEQYF. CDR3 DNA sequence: TGTGCCAGCAGCCCTCCGGGACTAGCGGGAGGTCGTGAGCCCGAGCAGTACTTC.

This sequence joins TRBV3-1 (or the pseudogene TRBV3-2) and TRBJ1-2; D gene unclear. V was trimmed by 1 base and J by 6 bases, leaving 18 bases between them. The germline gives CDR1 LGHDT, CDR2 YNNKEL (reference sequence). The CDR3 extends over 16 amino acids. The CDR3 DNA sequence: TGTGCCAGCAGCCAAGTTGGACGGACTCTCGACCATGGCTACACCTTC. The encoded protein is CASSQVGRTLDHGYTF.

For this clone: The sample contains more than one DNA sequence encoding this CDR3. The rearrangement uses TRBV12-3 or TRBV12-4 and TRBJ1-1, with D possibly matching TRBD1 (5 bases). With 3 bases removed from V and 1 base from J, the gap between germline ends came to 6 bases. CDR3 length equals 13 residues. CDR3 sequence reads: CASSLTENTEAFF. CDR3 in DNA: TGTGCCAGCAGTTTGACAGAGAACACTGAAGCTTTCTTT.

The CDR3 sequence is CASRQILLTGANTEAFF. CDR3 bases: TGTGCCAGCAGACAAATCCTACTGACAGGAGCGAACACTGAAGCTTTCTTT. The chain joins TRBV7-8 to TRBJ1-1; TRBD1 is a possible D gene (6 bases). Looked up from germline, CDR1 is SGHVS and CDR2 is FQNEAQ. The CDR3 is 17 amino acids. Trimming removed 6 bases at V and 1 base at J, with 21 bases between. The full variable domain, completed using reference TRBV7-8 and TRBJ1-1, is GAGVSQSPRYKVAKRGQDVALRCDPISGHVSLFWYQQALGQGPEFLTYFQNEAQLDKSGLPSDRFFAERPEGSVSTLKIQRTQQEDSAVYLCASRQILLTGANTEAFFGQGTRLTVV.

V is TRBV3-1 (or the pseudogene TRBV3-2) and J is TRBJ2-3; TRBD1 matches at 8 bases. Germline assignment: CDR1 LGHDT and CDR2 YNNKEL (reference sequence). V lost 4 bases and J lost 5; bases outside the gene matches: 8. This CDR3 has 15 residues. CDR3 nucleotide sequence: TGTGCCAGCAGCCCGCCCGGACAGGGTGGAGATACGCAGTATTTT. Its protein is CASSPPGQGGDTQYF.

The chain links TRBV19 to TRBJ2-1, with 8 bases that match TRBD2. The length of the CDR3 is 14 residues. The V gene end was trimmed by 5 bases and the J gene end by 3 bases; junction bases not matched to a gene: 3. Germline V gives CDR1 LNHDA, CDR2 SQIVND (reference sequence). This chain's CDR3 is CASSLAGNYNEQFF. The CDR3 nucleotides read TGTGCCAGTAGTTTAGCGGGAAACTACAATGAGCAGTTCTTC.

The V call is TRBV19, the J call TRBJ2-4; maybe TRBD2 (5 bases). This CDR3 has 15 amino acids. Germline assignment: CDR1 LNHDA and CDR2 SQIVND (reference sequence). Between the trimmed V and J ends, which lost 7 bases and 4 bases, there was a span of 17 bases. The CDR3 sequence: CASNDESSGKNIQYF. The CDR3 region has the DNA TGTGCCAGTAATGATGAGTCGTCGGGAAAAAACATTCAGTACTTC.

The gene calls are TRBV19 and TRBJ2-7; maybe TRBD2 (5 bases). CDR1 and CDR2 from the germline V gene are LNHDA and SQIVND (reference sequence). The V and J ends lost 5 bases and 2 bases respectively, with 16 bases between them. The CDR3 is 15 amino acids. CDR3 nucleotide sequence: TGTGCCAGTAGTTTGGCGGACTCCAGGACCTACGAGCAGTACTTC. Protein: CASSLADSRTYEQYF.